A selection of T cell receptor beta chains follows, all from one sample in a study of molecular identifiers for immune sequencing clone quantification. One entry per CDR3 protein, called by TCRdb with MiXCR from the PCR reads. The sample lists around 70,000 distinct CDR3 sequences, roughly 18% occurring once. The sample was naive CD8+ T cells from blood, with Jurkat cell RNA spiked in. Receptors were obtained from a human donor in good health. Some libraries in this study had Jurkat cell RNA spiked in. Each CDR3 is given with its conserved first and last residue. The D gene is left open where the match is weak. Clone size is given for some rows only: seen once, a few or many times, or a class if the clone is expanded.

j_gene,d_gene,abundance,v_gene,CDR3nt,CDR3aa
TRBJ2-1,-,many,TRBV30,TGTGCCTGGAGTGAAATTCAGGAGCAGTTCTTC,CAWSEIQEQFF
TRBJ2-7,-,once,TRBV7-9,TGTGCCAGCAGCTCCCATAGCTCCTACGAGCAGTACTTC,CASSSHSSYEQYF
TRBJ2-2,-,many,TRBV27,TGTGCCAGCAGTCCCCTACAGTTTGAGAACACCGGGGAGCTGTTTTTT,CASSPLQFENTGELFF
TRBJ1-5,-,many,TRBV7-8,TGTGCCAGCAGCTTAGGTACAGGGCAAAGTACAAATCAGCCCCAGCATTTT,CASSLGTGQSTNQPQHF
TRBJ2-3,-,-,TRBV28,TGTGCCAGCAGTTCGAGTGCACAGGCAACAGATACGCAGTATTTT,CASSSSAQATDTQYF
TRBJ1-6,-,few,TRBV21-1,TGTGCCAGCAGCAAAGTTAGGGGGGACCAAAATTCACCCCTCCACTTT,CASSKVRGDQNSPLHF
TRBJ2-6,-,medium-sized,TRBV29-1,TGCAGCGTTGCGAGATCTGGGGCCAACGTCCTGACTTTC,CSVARSGANVLTF
TRBJ1-1,TRBD1,many,TRBV20-1,TGCAGTGCTATTGAGGGACAGGGAGGCACTGAAGCTTTCTTT,CSAIEGQGGTEAFF
TRBJ2-1,-,-,TRBV24-1,TGTGCCACCAGTGATTTGACTAGTTTGAATGAGCAGTTCTTC,CATSDLTSLNEQFF
TRBJ2-7,TRBD2,many,TRBV30,TGTGCCTGGGGTCCGGGACTAGCGGTCTCTGAGCAGTACTTC,CAWGPGLAVSEQYF
TRBJ2-5,-,many,TRBV6-2/TRBV6-3,TGTGCCAGCAGTTATTCGGAGCCGCAGACGCGAGAGACCCAGTACTTC,CASSYSEPQTRETQYF
TRBJ2-7,TRBD2,many,TRBV7-4,TGTGCCAGCAGCGTAGGACTAGCGGGAGGGGACGAGCAGTACTTC,CASSVGLAGGDEQYF
TRBJ2-1,TRBD2,few,TRBV19,TGTGCTAGTAGTATAGTGCCCAGCGGGAGGCCCTACAATGAGCAGTTCTTC,CASSIVPSGRPYNEQFF
TRBJ1-1,-,many,TRBV12-5,TGTGCTAGTGGTCTACACAGCGGCGATGAAGCTTTCTTT,CASGLHSGDEAFF
TRBJ2-1,TRBD2,many,TRBV7-2,TGTGCCAGCAGCTCCCGATTAGCGGGAGCGGACAATGAGCAGTTCTTC,CASSSRLAGADNEQFF
TRBJ2-4,-,many,TRBV21-1,-,CASSKEWASGSEGLAKNIQYF
TRBJ2-5,TRBD1,-,TRBV28,TGTGCCAACAGTTTATATACCCCTGAGGACAGGGTTTCGGGAGAGACCCAGTACTTC,CANSLYTPEDRVSGETQYF
TRBJ2-3,TRBD2,few,TRBV27,TGTGCCAGCAGTTCCGGGACTAGCGGGAGGGTTAGCACAGATACGCAGTATTTT,CASSSGTSGRVSTDTQYF
TRBJ2-5,-,-,TRBV5-1,TGCGCCCCCGATGGAGGCCAGTGCTTC,CAPDGGQCF
TRBJ1-2,-,-,TRBV6-5,TGTGCCAGCAGTTACCATGGAAGGGGAGAGGGGAACTATGGCCACACCTTC,CASSYHGRGEGNYGHTF
TRBJ1-1,-,many,TRBV28,TGTGCCAGCAGTTTAGGGAAAGGGTCCACTGAAGCTTTCTTT,CASSLGKGSTEAFF
TRBJ2-7,-,few,TRBV27,TGTGCCAGTAGCCAGGGAGCAAGATACGAGCAGTACTTC,CASSQGARYEQYF
TRBJ2-1,TRBD2,many,TRBV3-1,TGTGCCAGCAGCCAAGATCTAGCGGCCTCCTACAATGAGCAGTTCTTC,CASSQDLAASYNEQFF
TRBJ2-7,-,many,TRBV29-1,TGCAGCGTTGAAGACCGGGCCTACGAGCAGTACTTC,CSVEDRAYEQYF